A single sample gave rise to the 30 T cell receptor beta chains below, sequenced in a study of CD8+CD57+ T cells in acquired aplastic anemia. Researchers used genomic DNA as the template to profile TCR beta VDJ and CDR3. TCRdb reprocessed the reads with MiXCR, giving one entry per CDR3 protein. This sample has about 81,000 distinct CDR3 sequences, with approximately 46% found just once. Sequencing was carried out using sorted CD4+, CD8+, or CD8+CD57+ T cells (not recorded which) from PBMCs. The receptors here all came from a human donor in good health, serving as a control.

The chain uses TRBV4-1 and TRBJ2-3, with D perhaps matching TRBD2 (6 bases). The germline V gene has CDR1 MGHRA and CDR2 YSYEKL. CDR3 length equals 15 residues. Trimming pared 0 bases from V and 4 bases from J, leaving 11 bases between. CDR3: CASSQDGGLADTQYF. The CDR3 coding sequence is TGCGCCAGCAGCCAAGATGGAGGGCTGGCAGATACGCAGTATTTT.

This clonotype was seen just once. The junction departs from germline at one end; a sequencing error may be responsible. The V gene is TRBV27, the J gene TRBJ2-7; 8 positions match TRBD1. The CDR3 has 15 residues. From germline, CDR1 is MNHEY and CDR2 SMNVEV (reference sequence). CDR3 coding DNA: TGTGCCAGCAGTTCCCAGGGCGCAGGGGGCGCCGAGCGGTACTTC. Translation gives CASSSQGAGGAERYF.

There are many counts of this clonotype. The chain is built from TRBV24-1 and TRBJ2-5, with TRBD2 identical over 7 bases. Germline CDR1 reads KGHDR; CDR2 reads SFDVKD. This CDR3 contains 12 residues. V shed 7 bases, J shed 3 bases, and the junction held 1 base outside the gene matches. The CDR3 nucleotides read TGTGCCACCAGCGGGACTAAAGAGACCCAGTACTTC. This gives the protein CATSGTKETQYF.

The rearrangement links TRBV20-1 to TRBJ2-2, with D uncertain. This CDR3 spans 13 amino acids. Germline V gene sequence: CDR1 DFQATT, CDR2 SNEGSKA (reference sequence). Trimming shortened V by 2 bases and J by 5 bases, and 9 bases separated the two germline ends. The CDR3: CSARPRSTGELFF. CDR3 nucleotide sequence: TGCAGTGCTAGACCACGATCGACCGGGGAGCTGTTTTTT.

This clonotype was counted many times. J is TRBJ2-7 and V is TRBV7-9, with a tentative D call TRBD2 (5 bases). The CDR3 loop spans 12 amino acids. CDR1 and CDR2 from the germline V gene are SEHNR and FQNEAQ (reference sequence). The ends were cut back, 4 bases at V and 3 bases at J, with 7 bases in the middle. The CDR3 coding sequence is TGTGCCAGCAGCTCCGGGAACTACGAGCAGTACTTC. The encoded protein is CASSSGNYEQYF.

V usage is TRBV5-1 and J usage is TRBJ2-7; D may correspond to TRBD1 or TRBD2 (5 bases each). Germline V CDR1 and CDR2: SGHRS, YFSETQ. The CDR3 has 14 residues. With 3 bases removed from V and 7 bases from J, the gap between germline ends came to 17 bases. Here the CDR3 reads CASSSSGTSGEQYV. The CDR3 DNA reads as TGCGCCAGCAGCTCTTCCGGGACGTCTGGAGAGCAGTACGTC.

A note on this clonotype: One end of the junction is discordant with germline, which a read error may explain. The chain uses TRBV12-3 or TRBV12-4 and TRBJ1-5; 9 bases are a match to TRBD1. CDR3 size: 18 residues. Here the CDR3 DNA reads TGTACCAGCAGTCTAGAGGGACAGGGCTTTGATAGCAATCAGCCCCAGCATTTT. It is translated as CTSSLEGQGFDSNQPQHF.

This clonotype was counted a single time. V gene TRBV10-1 combines with J gene TRBJ1-4, with 7 bases identical to TRBD1. There are 14 residues in the CDR3. Germline V lookup: CDR1 WNHNN, CDR2 SYGVQD (reference sequence). J gave up 4 bases and V 7 bases, and 6 bases lay outside the gene matches. CDR3 DNA sequence: TGCGCCAGCACAGAGAGACAGGGTAATGAAAAACTGTTTTTT. Amino acids: CASTERQGNEKLFF.

The sample holds one count of this clonotype. The V and J genes are TRBV3-1 and TRBJ1-5; weak D call: TRBD1 (5 bases). Looked up from germline, CDR1 is LGHDT and CDR2 is YNNKEL (reference sequence). The CDR3 is 15 residues long. Deletions cut 0 bases from V and 5 bases from J, with 11 bases between. The CDR3 nucleotides are TGTGCCAGCAGCCAAGATTTCGGGGGGGATCAGCCCCAGCATTTT. This encodes CASSQDFGGDQPQHF.

This clonotype was detected ten times or more. The chain links TRBV19 to TRBJ2-1, with 10 bases matching TRBD2. CDR3 size: 14 residues. Germline CDR1 reads LNHDA; CDR2 reads SQIVND (reference sequence). V lost 8 bases and J lost 4; bases outside the gene matches: 5. DNA for the CDR3: TGTGCCAGTGGAGGACTAGCGGAATACAATGAGCAGTTCTTC. Translating gives CASGGLAEYNEQFF.

This clonotype was found many times. V and J are TRBV13 and TRBJ1-2; D not resolved. The V gene lost 5 bases and the J gene lost 0 bases, with 7 bases spanning the gap. Germline V gene data show CDR1 as PRHDT and CDR2 as FYEKMQ (reference sequence). This CDR3 has 13 residues. The DNA for the CDR3 is TGTGCCAGCAGCCTCGGTACTAACTATGGCTACACCTTC. It codes for CASSLGTNYGYTF.

This clonotype was counted a few times. The V call is TRBV15, the J call TRBJ1-2, with 10 bases identical to TRBD1. The CDR3 runs 15 residues. CDR1 is LNHNV and CDR2 is YYDKDF in the germline V gene (reference sequence). After removal of 4 bases from V and 2 bases from J, the junction contained 4 bases not matched to a gene. CDR3 amino acids: CATSIGGQGNYGYTF. DNA for the CDR3: TGTGCCACCAGCATAGGGGGACAGGGGAACTATGGCTACACCTTC.

This clonotype was counted between two and nine times. The J gene is TRBJ2-7, the V gene TRBV18; D is unclear. The CDR3 spans 13 residues. From germline, CDR1 is KGHSH and CDR2 LQKENI. V lost 0 bases, J lost 6 bases, and 9 bases lay in between. The CDR3 coding sequence is TGTGCCAGCTCACCACCCCAGATGAGCGAGCAGTACTTC. It yields the protein CASSPPQMSEQYF.

The rearrangement joins TRBV27 to TRBJ2-1, with D perhaps matching TRBD2 (6 bases). The ends were cut back, 6 bases at V and 4 bases at J, with 7 bases in the middle. Germline V CDR1 and CDR2: MNHEY, SMNVEV (reference sequence). The CDR3 contains 12 residues. In DNA, the CDR3 is TGTGCCAGCAGCGGGACTTACAATGAGCAGTTCTTC. Its translation is CASSGTYNEQFF.

This clonotype was observed many times. The V and J genes are TRBV5-4 and TRBJ1-2; no clear D gene. The CDR3 loop spans 15 amino acids. The V gene lost 0 bases and the J gene lost 2 bases, with 11 bases spanning the gap. Germline V gene lookup returns CDR1 SGHNT and CDR2 YYREEE (reference sequence). DNA for the CDR3: TGTGCCAGCAGCTTGGATTACAGCCTGAACTATGGCTACACCTTC. Protein: CASSLDYSLNYGYTF.

This clonotype was detected a few times. The J gene is TRBJ2-3, the V gene TRBV25-1; D is uncertain. This CDR3 comprises 15 residues. The V end was cut by 5 bases, the J end by 2 bases, with 14 bases between. Germline V gives CDR1 MGHDK, CDR2 SYGVNS. CDR3 in amino acids: CASSLVGATTDTQYF. CDR3 bases: TGTGCCAGCAGTTTAGTAGGCGCGACCACAGATACGCAGTATTTT.

Many counts were recorded for this clonotype. The chain combines TRBV20-1 with TRBJ1-2; TRBD1 aligns across 9 bases. CDR1 is DFQATT, CDR2 SNEGSKA, per germline (reference sequence). The V segment lost 6 bases and the J segment 4 bases; nucleotides outside the gene matches: 3. The length of the CDR3 is 12 residues. The CDR3 nucleotides are TGCAGTGCCCCGGACAGGGGCTATGGCTACACCTTC. Translating it yields CSAPDRGYGYTF.

The rearrangement links TRBV5-1 to TRBJ2-7, with D possibly TRBD1 on 5 matching bases. Trimming shortened V by 0 bases and J by 3 bases, and 7 bases separated the two germline ends. Germline V CDR1 and CDR2: SGHRS, YFSETQ. This CDR3 spans 13 amino acids. The CDR3 nucleotides are TGCGCCAGCAGCTTGGGACAGAACTACGAGCAGTACTTC. Protein sequence: CASSLGQNYEQYF.

This clonotype was counted ten times or more. This chain links TRBV7-2 with TRBJ2-3; no firm D call. The CDR3 sequence is 12 residues long. Trimming took off 4 bases at V and 4 bases at J, with 6 bases between the two ends. The germline gives CDR1 SGHTA, CDR2 FQGNSA. The CDR3 region is CASSYNSDTQYF. The CDR3 coding sequence is TGTGCCAGCAGCTACAACTCAGATACGCAGTATTTT.

This clonotype came up many times. The DNA for the CDR3 is TGCAGCGTTGAAGACGGCAAAGGGCGAAATGAGCAGTTCTTC. Translating it yields CSVEDGKGRNEQFF. The V call is TRBV29-1, the J call TRBJ2-1; D remains ambiguous. The CDR3 runs 14 residues. Germline CDR1 is SQVTM and CDR2 is ANQGSEA. Trimming took off 0 bases at V and 7 bases at J, with 13 bases between the two ends.

The table lists this clonotype with many counts. This rearrangement joins TRBV28 to TRBJ2-7; either TRBD1 or TRBD2 may supply D (5 bases each). This CDR3 has 14 residues. CDR1 is MDHEN and CDR2 is SYDVKM in the germline V gene. V was pared by 7 bases and J by 3 bases, with 16 bases between. DNA of the CDR3: TGTGCCAGCACCCCGACAGACGGGAACTACGAGCAGTACTTC. Translated: CASTPTDGNYEQYF.

The chain couples TRBV6-5 to TRBJ2-1; TRBD1 agrees at 8 bases. Germline loops: CDR1 MNHEY, CDR2 SVGAGI. After removal of 4 bases from V and 7 bases from J, the junction contained 3 bases not matched to a gene. The CDR3 spans 13 residues. CDR3 DNA: TGTGCCAGCAGTTTAGGACAGGGTAATGAGCAGTTCTTC. This encodes CASSLGQGNEQFF.

The chain links TRBV2 to TRBJ1-2, with 7 bases lining up with TRBD1. Germline-derived CDR1 and CDR2 are SNHLY and FYNNEI. The CDR3 runs 14 residues. V lost 8 bases and J lost 4; bases outside the gene matches: 10. CDR3 coding DNA: TGTGCCAGCTATGAGACAGGGATGGGCTATGGCTACACCTTC. The encoded protein is CASYETGMGYGYTF.

The chain combines TRBV10-3 with TRBJ1-2; D is undetermined. Per the germline V gene, CDR1 is ENHRY and CDR2 is SYGVKD. V shed 8 bases and J shed 7 bases, with 20 bases lying between them. This CDR3 has 14 amino acids. CDR3 in amino acids: CAIFLGSDRIGYTF. The CDR3 bases are TGTGCCATCTTTCTTGGGTCCGACCGTATTGGCTACACCTTC.

Many counts were recorded for this clonotype. CDR3 bases: TGCGCCAGCAGCTTGACGCGCCGGGAGGGCCCCAACGAGCAGTACTTC. It encodes CASSLTRREGPNEQYF. The rearrangement joins TRBV5-1 to TRBJ2-7, with 8 nucleotides matching TRBD2. The trim removed 1 base at V and 5 bases at J, leaving 11 bases unmatched. Germline loops: CDR1 SGHRS, CDR2 YFSETQ. CDR3 length equals 16 residues.

The chain has TRBV4-1 and TRBJ2-2, with no clear D. The germline V gene encodes CDR1 MGHRA and CDR2 YSYEKL. With 1 base removed from V and 1 base from J, the gap between germline ends came to 7 bases. The length of the CDR3 is 15 residues. CDR3 nucleotides: TGCGCCAGCAGCCAAGTGGCCATGAACACCGGGGAGCTGTTTTTT. It codes for CASSQVAMNTGELFF.

This clonotype was observed a single time. Likely a read error: the CDR3 ends without its conserved phenylalanine or tryptophan. The V call is TRBV7-9, the J call TRBJ2-7; D is undetermined. The CDR3 runs 12 residues. Trimming took 6 bases from V and 3 from J, leaving 9 bases between them. CDR1 SEHNR and CDR2 FQNEAQ come from the germline V gene (reference sequence). The CDR3, as DNA: TGTGCCAGCAGTGAGTCGCTCTACGAGCAGTACTCC. Translating gives CASSESLYEQYS.

The chain couples TRBV10-3 to TRBJ2-2, with D possibly being TRBD1 (6 bases). Trimming left V 10 bases short and J 0 bases short, with 15 bases between. This CDR3 spans 15 amino acids. Per the germline V gene, CDR1 is ENHRY and CDR2 is SYGVKD. CDR3 in DNA: TGTGCCACCGGCGAGGACAGCACGAACACCGGGGAGCTGTTTTTT. It is translated as CATGEDSTNTGELFF.

This clonotype was counted many times. The rearrangement joins TRBV11-1 to TRBJ2-1; D remains unclear. CDR1 is SGHAT, CDR2 FQDESV, per germline (reference sequence). This CDR3 contains 14 residues. V was pared by 3 bases and J by 5 bases, with 11 bases between. CDR3 amino acids: CASSFLTADNEQFF. The CDR3 coding sequence is TGTGCCAGCAGCTTTTTAACGGCCGACAATGAGCAGTTCTTC.

Many counts were recorded for this clonotype. The genes are TRBV10-2 and TRBJ2-3; no clear D gene. The CDR3 length is 13 residues. V was shortened by 2 bases and J by 2 bases, with 5 bases between the two germline ends. Germline CDR1 reads WSHSY; CDR2 reads SAAADI. CDR3 loop: CASSEDSTDTQYF. The CDR3 coding sequence is TGCGCCAGCAGTGAGGACTCCACAGATACGCAGTATTTT.